The 32 T cell receptor beta chains presented below share a single source sample, sequenced in a study of T cells after yellow fever vaccination. Using its own MiXCR run on the 5' RACE reads, TCRdb lists one record per CDR3 protein. The sample has about 360,000 distinct CDR3 sequences; about 6% are singletons. Sequenced material: PBMCs, taken 5 days after the yellow fever booster vaccination. Source of these receptors: a man aged 25-40 years who received the YFV17D yellow fever vaccine.

There are a few counts of this clonotype. The chain recombines TRBV4-1 with TRBJ1-6, with 9 bases fitting TRBD1. Germline V gene lookup returns CDR1 MGHRA and CDR2 YSYEKL. The CDR3 contains 18 residues. V was pared by 0 bases and J by 9 bases, with 12 bases of the junction left unmatched. For the CDR3, the DNA is TGCGCCAGCAGCCAAGAAGGGACAGGGATCGTAGGCCCTTCACCCCTCCACTTT. Residues: CASSQEGTGIVGPSPLHF.

This clonotype was recorded at least ten times. J is TRBJ2-7 and V is TRBV10-2; 7 positions agree with TRBD2. CDR1 and CDR2 from the germline V gene are WSHSY and SAAADI. This CDR3 region has 11 residues. The trim removed 10 bases at V and 7 bases at J, leaving 7 bases unmatched. The CDR3 here is CATGVGGEQYF. The CDR3 DNA sequence: TGCGCCACCGGGGTGGGGGGGGAGCAGTACTTC.

This clonotype was observed a handful of times. The J gene is TRBJ1-2, the V gene TRBV18, with D maybe TRBD1 (5 bases). V dropped 3 bases and J dropped 5 bases, with 16 bases sitting between them. The germline CDR1 and CDR2 sequences are KGHSH and LQKENI. The CDR3 contains 15 residues. CDR3 nucleotide sequence: TGTGCCAGCTCACCGCAGGGCGCTACCCTTTATGGCTACACCTTC. Encoded protein: CASSPQGATLYGYTF.

The J gene is TRBJ2-1, the V gene TRBV20-1, with TRBD1 matching over 10 bases. Germline V gives CDR1 DFQATT, CDR2 SNEGSKA (reference sequence). The length of the CDR3 is 11 residues. With 6 bases clipped from V and 9 bases from J, the junction kept 2 bases outside the gene matches. The CDR3 here is CSATGGGEQFF. The CDR3 bases are TGCAGTGCGACAGGGGGCGGTGAGCAGTTCTTC.

The CDR3 bases are TGTGCCAGCAGCCCCGGGCCTAGCGGGAGGACAGATACGCAGTATTTT. This encodes CASSPGPSGRTDTQYF. The chain combines TRBV21-1 with TRBJ2-3; the listed D gene, TRBD2, was not tested against the DNA. TRBV21-1 is reported as a pseudogene. CDR3 length: 16 residues.

This clonotype was seen a few times. The J gene is TRBJ2-5, the V gene TRBV29-1; 7 bases match TRBD2. V lost 7 bases and J lost 2; bases outside the gene matches: 10. The CDR3 runs 14 residues. Per the germline V gene, CDR1 is SQVTM and CDR2 is ANQGSEA. CDR3 amino acids: CSGIGLGQQETQYF. CDR3 bases: TGCAGCGGCATCGGACTAGGGCAACAAGAGACCCAGTACTTC.

J is TRBJ2-1 and V is TRBV5-6; D unclear. The CDR3 has 11 residues. The germline V gene encodes CDR1 SGHDT and CDR2 YYEEEE. Between the trimmed V and J ends, which lost 1 base and 10 bases, there was a span of 6 bases. The CDR3 nucleotides read TGTGCCAGCAGCTTGCGGACGGAGCAGTTCTTC. It encodes CASSLRTEQFF.

This clonotype has a handful of counts. V and J are TRBV7-3 and TRBJ1-2, with TRBD1 matching over 8 bases. Trimming cost V 5 bases and J 7 bases; bases outside gene matches: 9. The CDR3 totals 14 residues. Germline V gene data show CDR1 as SGHTA and CDR2 as FQGTGA. This CDR3 is CASSRGQGDSGYTF. CDR3 nucleotide sequence: TGTGCCAGCAGCCGCGGACAGGGAGATTCTGGCTACACCTTC.

The chain employs TRBV27 and TRBJ2-7; 10 bases line up with TRBD1. The germline gives CDR1 MNHEY, CDR2 SMNVEV (reference sequence). The V gene end was trimmed by 10 bases and the J gene end by 6 bases; junction bases not matched to a gene: 9. The CDR3 is 13 amino acids. The CDR3 here is CATSGTGVIEQYF. The CDR3 DNA reads as TGTGCCACCTCCGGGACAGGGGTTATCGAGCAGTACTTC.

With respect to this clonotype: At one end, the junction sequence differs from germline, possibly due to a read error. This chain joins TRBV25-1 and TRBJ2-7; D gene uncertain. The CDR3 runs to 13 residues. Germline assignment: CDR1 MGHDK and CDR2 SYGVNS. CDR3 nucleotide sequence: TGTGTCAGCAGAACGTCCGGTTCCTACGAGCAGTACTTC. This codes for CVSRTSGSYEQYF.

V gene TRBV12-3 or TRBV12-4 combines with J gene TRBJ1-1, with D tentatively TRBD1 (6 bases). The CDR3 contains 14 residues. V was pared by 5 bases and J by 1 base, with 11 bases between. Written as DNA, the CDR3 is TGTGCCAGCAGTCCATCGGGACAGAACACTGAAGCTTTCTTT. Its protein product is CASSPSGQNTEAFF.

The chain couples TRBV7-2 to TRBJ2-3; no reliable D call. The germline CDR1 and CDR2 sequences are SGHTA and FQGNSA. The CDR3 sequence is 13 residues long. V lost 5 bases, J lost 5 bases, and 11 bases lay in between. The CDR3 region has the DNA TGTGCCAGCAGCCATTCGGCCCGAGATACGCAGTATTTT. Its protein product is CASSHSARDTQYF.

This clonotype occurred many times. This chain connects TRBV7-2 to TRBJ2-1, with TRBD2 matching over 8 bases. Germline V lookup: CDR1 SGHTA, CDR2 FQGNSA. This CDR3 contains 14 residues. V lost 6 bases, J lost 10 bases, and 11 bases stayed unmatched. CDR3 sequence (DNA): TGTGCCAGCAGTATGTTCTTCGGCGGGGGGGAGCAGTTCTTC. Amino acids: CASSMFFGGGEQFF.

This clonotype came up many times. CDR3 amino acids: CASSLFGTVHQPQHF. In DNA, the CDR3 is TGTGCCAGCAGTTTATTTGGGACAGTACATCAGCCCCAGCATTTT. This rearrangement joins TRBV28 to TRBJ1-5; TRBD1 agrees at 7 bases. The CDR3 extends over 15 amino acids. V lost 1 base, J lost 5 bases, and 5 bases stayed unmatched. Looked up from germline, CDR1 is MDHEN and CDR2 is SYDVKM.

The chain couples TRBV7-2 to TRBJ2-3; no reliable D call. Germline V lookup: CDR1 SGHTA, CDR2 FQGNSA. Trimming removed 4 bases from V and 0 bases from J, with 14 bases in between. This CDR3 region has 16 residues. This chain's CDR3 is CASSSHLTVSTDTQYF. In nucleotides, the CDR3 is TGTGCCAGCAGCTCCCATCTGACGGTTAGCACAGATACGCAGTATTTT.

Ten or more counts support this clonotype. The V gene is TRBV28, the J gene TRBJ2-7; D gene ambiguous. Trimming removed 3 bases at V and 3 bases at J, with 9 bases between. Germline V gives CDR1 MDHEN, CDR2 SYDVKM. The CDR3 extends over 13 amino acids. DNA of the CDR3: TGTGCCAGCAGTTTCTCCTCATACTACGAGCAGTACTTC. Protein product: CASSFSSYYEQYF.

The genes are TRBV5-1 and TRBJ1-2, with D hard to call. Germline V gene data show CDR1 as SGHRS and CDR2 as YFSETQ. Trimming took 3 bases from V and 6 from J, leaving 15 bases between them. The CDR3 totals 14 residues. CDR3 residues: CASSSRVGRDGYTF. Written as DNA, the CDR3 is TGCGCCAGCAGCTCGCGAGTGGGGAGGGATGGCTACACCTTC.

J is TRBJ2-3 and V is TRBV7-8, with 9 bases that match TRBD1. The trim removed 4 bases at V and 5 bases at J, leaving 4 bases unmatched. The CDR3 runs 14 residues. Looked up from germline, CDR1 is SGHVS and CDR2 is FQNEAQ. This chain's CDR3 is CASSSRQGVDTQYF. For the CDR3, the DNA is TGTGCCAGCAGCTCTCGACAGGGGGTAGATACGCAGTATTTT.

This chain joins TRBV12-3 or TRBV12-4 and TRBJ2-7; 15 nucleotides agree with TRBD2. V lost 6 bases and J lost 6; bases outside the gene matches: 9. This CDR3 contains 16 residues. CDR3 DNA: TGTGCCAGCAGCCCGGGACTAGCGGGAGGAACTGGCGAGCAGTACTTC. As protein: CASSPGLAGGTGEQYF.

This chain joins TRBV29-1 and TRBJ2-7; TRBD1 matches at 11 bases. Germline CDR1 reads SQVTM; CDR2 reads ANQGSEA. With V trimmed by 2 bases and J by 3 bases, 3 bases remained unmatched. This CDR3 region has 14 residues. In DNA, the CDR3 is TGCAGCGTTGAACTGGGACAGGGGGGCTACGAGCAGTACTTC. It yields the protein CSVELGQGGYEQYF.

This clonotype was picked up a small number of times. CDR3 sequence (DNA): TGCGCCAGCAGCCCAGCCTGGGGCGGGTTCTCCTACGAGCAGTACTTC. Its protein is CASSPAWGGFSYEQYF. V is TRBV4-3 and J is TRBJ2-7; D may correspond to TRBD1 or TRBD2 (5 bases each). The CDR3 totals 16 residues. Deletions cut 4 bases from V and 0 bases from J, with 16 bases between. Germline CDR1 is LGHNA and CDR2 is YSLEER.

This clonotype was picked up a small number of times. The V call is TRBV28, the J call TRBJ2-2, with D perhaps TRBD1 or TRBD2 (7 bases each). This CDR3 is 14 amino acids long. Germline V CDR1 and CDR2: MDHEN, SYDVKM. V was trimmed by 4 bases and J by 7 bases, leaving 13 bases between them. The CDR3 nucleotides read TGTGCCAGCAGTTATCAGGGGGGGATCGGGGAGCTGTTTTTT. Protein product: CASSYQGGIGELFF.

This clonotype was picked up a small number of times. This chain connects TRBV5-1 to TRBJ2-3; tentative D call: TRBD1 (8 bases). Between the trimmed V and J ends, which lost 4 bases and 4 bases, there was a span of 16 bases. Germline assignment: CDR1 SGHRS and CDR2 YFSETQ. The CDR3 loop spans 15 amino acids. Here the CDR3 reads CASSTGQGGPDTQYF. In DNA, the CDR3 is TGCGCCAGCAGCACCGGACAGGGAGGGCCAGATACGCAGTATTTT.

The chain recombines TRBV10-3 with TRBJ2-7; a possible D gene is TRBD1 (5 bases). This CDR3 region has 14 residues. Germline-derived CDR1 and CDR2 are ENHRY and SYGVKD. The V gene lost 2 bases and the J gene lost 3 bases, with 11 bases spanning the gap. For the CDR3, the DNA is TGTGCCATCAGTGAGCTAGGGGATCGCTACGAGCAGTACTTC. Amino acids: CAISELGDRYEQYF.

This clonotype has only a few counts. This chain joins TRBV6-2 or TRBV6-3 and TRBJ2-7; D is perhaps TRBD2 (6 bases). CDR1 MNHEY and CDR2 SVGEGT come from the germline V gene. The V and J ends lost 5 bases and 2 bases respectively, with 19 bases between them. This CDR3 is built from 16 residues. CDR3 amino acids: CASSDYRTTLAYEQYF. CDR3 sequence (DNA): TGTGCCAGCAGTGACTACCGGACTACCTTGGCCTACGAGCAGTACTTC.

This clonotype was found a few times. This chain joins TRBV20-1 and TRBJ2-4; 12 nucleotides agree with TRBD2. The CDR3 is made up of 19 amino acids. V shed 0 bases, J shed 2 bases, and the junction held 11 bases outside the gene matches. In germline, CDR1 is DFQATT, CDR2 SNEGSKA (reference sequence). The CDR3 DNA follows: TGCAGTGCTAGAGATACTAGCGGGAGGACCCCAGTCACCAAAAACATTCAGTACTTC. Its translation is CSARDTSGRTPVTKNIQYF.

This clonotype was recorded a few times. The V gene is TRBV20-1, the J gene TRBJ2-3; 8 bases fit TRBD1. J lost 6 bases, V lost 3 bases, and 14 bases had no gene match. The CDR3 spans 16 residues. CDR1 is DFQATT and CDR2 is SNEGSKA in the germline V gene (reference sequence). CDR3 sequence (DNA): TGCAGTGCTAGCGCAATGATCAGGACAGGGCGCGATACGCAGTATTTT. This sequence encodes CSASAMIRTGRDTQYF.

This sequence joins TRBV12-3 or TRBV12-4 and TRBJ1-5; D remains ambiguous. The CDR3 runs to 15 residues. The ends were cut back, 5 bases at V and 6 bases at J, with 17 bases in the middle. The CDR3 is CASSTDPHRSQPQHF. CDR3 nucleotide sequence: TGTGCCAGCAGTACGGACCCCCATCGCAGTCAGCCCCAGCATTTT.

Many counts were recorded for this clonotype. The chain links TRBV7-2 to TRBJ2-7; 8 positions agree with TRBD2. Germline V gene data show CDR1 as SGHTA and CDR2 as FQGNSA. This CDR3 is built from 15 residues. The trim removed 1 base at V and 2 bases at J, leaving 4 bases unmatched. CDR3 DNA: TGTGCCAGCAGCTTAGAAGGGACTAGGACCTACGAGCAGTACTTC. It encodes CASSLEGTRTYEQYF. The whole variable domain, remainder taken from reference TRBV7-2 and TRBJ2-7, is GAGVSQSPSNKVTEKGKDVELRCDPISGHTALYWYRQSLGQGLEFLIYFQGNSAPDKSGLPSDRFSAERTGGSVSTLTIQRTQQEDSAVYLCASSLEGTRTYEQYFGPGTRLTVT.

This clonotype was observed a few times. This chain uses TRBV20-1 with TRBJ2-1; 12 bases map to TRBD2. Unmatched junction bases numbered 10, after V lost 6 bases and J lost 7 bases. CDR1 is DFQATT and CDR2 is SNEGSKA in the germline V gene (reference sequence). The CDR3 runs to 15 residues. This CDR3 reads CSARTSGTSKNEQFF. The CDR3 nucleotides are TGCAGTGCGCGGACTAGCGGGACTTCTAAGAATGAGCAGTTCTTC.

The chain combines TRBV7-6 with TRBJ2-1; D may correspond to TRBD1 or TRBD2 (7 bases each). The CDR3 consists of 12 residues. Germline-derived CDR1 and CDR2 are SGHVS and FNYEAQ. The V and J ends lost 7 bases and 10 bases respectively, with 14 bases between them. CDR3 DNA sequence: TGTGCCAGCAAAGGACTAGGGGGCGAGCAGTTCTTC. Amino acids: CASKGLGGEQFF.

This clonotype was seen ten or more times. In nucleotides, the CDR3 is TGTGCCAGCAGCAACCTTCAGGGGGACACCCTCCACTTT. Its translation is CASSNLQGDTLHF. The chain links TRBV7-9 to TRBJ1-6, with TRBD1 matching 7 bases. Unmatched junction bases numbered 9, after V lost 5 bases and J lost 14 bases. The CDR3 consists of 13 residues. Germline CDR1 SEHNR, CDR2 FQNEAQ (reference sequence).